The sequence of this T cell receptor beta chain was determined in a study of post-analysis software for immune sequencing data. Overall study findings and caveats: In patients, TRBV5-6, TRBV5-1 and TRBV20-1 belonged to four or five TRBV segments found more frequently than in controls. The normalized Chao1 diversity of multiple sclerosis patients was significantly lower than that of controls.

Sequencing libraries made from TCR beta cDNA carried unique molecular identifiers. Each CDR3 protein is one row after TCRdb ran MiXCR on the PCR reads. This repertoire shows 650,000 to 850,000 distinct CDR3 sequences, 53% found once; its top ten account for roughly 4.4%. This clonotype occurred a few times. The antigen remains unidentified. In germline, CDR1 is SGHVS, CDR2 FNYEAQ. V was cut by 5 bases and J by 11 bases, with 15 bases left in between. The CDR3 length is 12 residues. What was sequenced was blood. This chain links TRBV7-6 with TRBJ2-5, with a weak D call TRBD2 (6 bases). This clonotype was sampled from a girl aged 10 to 17 with multiple sclerosis. CDR3 sequence reads: CASSHSPGEQYF. Written as DNA, the CDR3 is TGTGCCAGCAGCCATTCCCCGGGGGAGCAGTACTTC.